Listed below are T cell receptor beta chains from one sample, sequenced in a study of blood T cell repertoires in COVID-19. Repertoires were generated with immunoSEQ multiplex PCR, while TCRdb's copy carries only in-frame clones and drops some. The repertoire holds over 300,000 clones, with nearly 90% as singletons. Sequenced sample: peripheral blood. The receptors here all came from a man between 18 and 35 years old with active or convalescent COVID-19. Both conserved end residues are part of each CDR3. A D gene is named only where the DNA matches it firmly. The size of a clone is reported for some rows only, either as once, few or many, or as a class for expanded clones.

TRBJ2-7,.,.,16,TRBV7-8,TGTGCCAGCAGCTTAGAGAGGGCTGAATTAACCTACGAGCAGTACTTC,CASSLERAELTYEQYF
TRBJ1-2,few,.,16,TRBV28,TGTGCCAGCAGTTTAAGGGGGGGCGCGTTCAACTATGGCTACACCTTC,CASSLRGGAFNYGYTF
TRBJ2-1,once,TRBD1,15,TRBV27,TGTGCCAGCAGTCTCGGACAGGGTGGCAACAATGAGCAGTTCTTC,CASSLGQGGNNEQFF
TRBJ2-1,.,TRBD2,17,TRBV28,TGTGCCAGCAGGCCGACTAGCGGGAAGGGGTCCTACAATGAGCAGTTCTTC,CASRPTSGKGSYNEQFF
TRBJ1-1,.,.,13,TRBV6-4,TGTGCCAGCAGTGACTCGCCAGGGGTGGCAGCTTTCTTT,CASSDSPGVAAFF
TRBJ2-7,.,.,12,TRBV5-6,TGTGCCAGCAGCTGGGTTGGAGGACTCCTGGACTTC,CASSWVGGLLDF
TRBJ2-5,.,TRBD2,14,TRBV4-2,TGTGCCAGCAGCCAAGAGACTAGCTTCGAGACCCAGTACTTC,CASSQETSFETQYF
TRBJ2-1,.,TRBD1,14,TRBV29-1,TGCAGCGTTATTCCCGGGACAGTCTACAATGAGCAGTTCTTC,CSVIPGTVYNEQFF
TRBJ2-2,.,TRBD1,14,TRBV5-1,TGCGCCACCACACGCGGACAGGCCACCGGGGAGCTGTTTTTT,CATTRGQATGELFF
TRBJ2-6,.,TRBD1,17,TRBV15,TGTGCCACCAGCAGGGGACAGGTTATCTCTGGGGCCAACGTCCTGACTTTC,CATSRGQVISGANVLTF
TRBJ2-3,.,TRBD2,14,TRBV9,TGTGCCAGCAGCGGTCGACTAGCCACAGATACGCAGTATTTT,CASSGRLATDTQYF
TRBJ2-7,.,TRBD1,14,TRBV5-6,TGTGCCAGCAGCTATGGGACAGGAGCCTACGAGCAGTACTTC,CASSYGTGAYEQYF
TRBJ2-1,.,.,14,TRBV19,TGTGCCAGTAGTAACGGGGGAGACTACAATGAGCAGTTCTTC,CASSNGGDYNEQFF
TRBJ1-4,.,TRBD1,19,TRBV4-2,TGTGCCAGCAGCCAAGATTCAGGACAGGGGAAATCGAGTAAAGAAAAACTGTTTTTT,CASSQDSGQGKSSKEKLFF
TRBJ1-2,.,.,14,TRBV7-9,TGTGCCAGCAGCTTAGCGCCGCAGGGCTATGGCTACACCTTC,CASSLAPQGYGYTF
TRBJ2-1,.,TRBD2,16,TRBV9,TGTGCCAGCAGCGCGGGGGGACTAGCGGGAACTAATGAGCAGTTCTTC,CASSAGGLAGTNEQFF
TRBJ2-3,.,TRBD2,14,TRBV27,TGTGCCAGCAGTTTTGCGGGAGTAGGAGATACGCAGTATTTT,CASSFAGVGDTQYF
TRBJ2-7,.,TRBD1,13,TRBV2,TGTGCCAGCAGGCCGGGACAGACCTACGAGCAGTACTTC,CASRPGQTYEQYF
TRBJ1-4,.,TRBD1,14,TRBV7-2,TGTGCCAGCAGCAAACAGGGGGCGGGTGAAAAACTGTTTTTT,CASSKQGAGEKLFF
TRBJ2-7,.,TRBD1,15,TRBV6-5,TGTGCCAGGGCCCCCGGGACAGGGGTAGCCTACGAGCAGTACTTC,CARAPGTGVAYEQYF
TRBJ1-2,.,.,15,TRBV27,TGTGCCAGCAGTCTCCGGGGGGACCTAATCTATGGCTACACCTTC,CASSLRGDLIYGYTF
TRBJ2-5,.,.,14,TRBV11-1,TGTGCCAGCAGCTTCACAGGAGAGAAAGAGACCCAGTACTTC,CASSFTGEKETQYF
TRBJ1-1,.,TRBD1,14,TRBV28,TGTGCCAGCAGTACTGACTGGACAGGGACTGAAGCTTTCTTT,CASSTDWTGTEAFF
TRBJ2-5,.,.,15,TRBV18,TGTGCCAGCTCACTTGATGGCCGGAGCCAAGAGACCCAGTACTTC,CASSLDGRSQETQYF
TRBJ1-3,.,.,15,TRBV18,TGTGCCAGCTCACCTCGGCAGGGGCCTGGAAACACCATATATTTT,CASSPRQGPGNTIYF
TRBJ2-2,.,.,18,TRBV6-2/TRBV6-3,TGTGCCAGCAGCCCACTCCGCACAGAAATATTAAACACCGGGGAGCTGTTTTTT,CASSPLRTEILNTGELFF
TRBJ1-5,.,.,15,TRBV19,TGTGCCAGTAGTATCACCCAGGATAGCAATCAGCCCCAGCATTTT,CASSITQDSNQPQHF
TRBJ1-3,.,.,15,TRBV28,TGTGCCAGCAGTTTAGCGAGAGCCTCTGGAAACACCATATATTTT,CASSLARASGNTIYF
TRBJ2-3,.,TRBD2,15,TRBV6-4,TGTGCCAGCAGTGAAAGCGGGGGGGCAGCAGATACGCAGTATTTT,CASSESGGAADTQYF